A single T cell receptor (beta chain) is shown here with its context. J was trimmed by 1 base and V by 7 bases; bases with no gene match: 11. CDR3 length: 16 amino acids. Per the germline V gene, CDR1 is LGHNA and CDR2 is YSLEER. Treatment of the sample: oral pan-JAK inhibitor, 5-10 mg twice daily. Starting from PBMCs, sorting isolated CD4+ and CD8+ T cells. Reverse transcribed after extraction, RNA yielded cDNA as the sequencing template. Sequenced by immunoSEQ multiplex PCR; TCRdb stores in-frame clones only, minus some. Of some 200,000 clones listed, 60% are singletons. The sample is drawn from a study of CD8+ T cells in alopecia areata.

The chain recombines TRBV4-3 with TRBJ1-1; 8 bases match TRBD1. The origin of this receptor is a human donor with alopecia areata. The specimen was CD4+ T cells sorted from blood, collected at week 4, from a patient treated with tofacitinib. CDR3 nucleotides: TGCGCCAGCACTCGAGCGCAGGGGGCGACGAACACTGAAGCTTTCTTT. Translating it yields CASTRAQGATNTEAFF.